The 7 T cell receptor beta chains in this list originate from one sample, sequenced in a study of Graves' ophthalmopathy and Graves' hyperthyroidism. Using RNA transcripts, the TCR beta CDR3 regions were amplified. In the first round, RT-PCR was carried out with HTBI primers, and a multiplex PCR formed the second round. One entry per CDR3 protein results from TCRdb running MiXCR on the multiplex PCR reads. In the table there are around 1,000,000 distinct CDR3 sequences, about two fifths of which are singletons. The sequencing sample was made of peripheral blood or thyroid tissue (not recorded which). The receptors originated from an adult man with Graves' hyperthyroidism.

Regarding this clonotype: One end of the junction fails to match germline, which may point to a read error. J is TRBJ1-5 and V is TRBV10-2; 7 bases agree with TRBD1. Germline lookup yields CDR1 WSHSY and CDR2 SAAADI. CDR3 length: 14 residues. The chain's CDR3 is CASSGTAYEQPQHF. CDR3 DNA: TGTGCCAGCAGCGGGACAGCCTACGAGCAGCCCCAGCATTTT.

The chain joins TRBV15 to TRBJ1-2; no definite D call. CDR3 length: 15 amino acids. V lost 1 base and J lost 7, with 16 bases in between. Germline assignment: CDR1 LNHNV and CDR2 YYDKDF (reference sequence). In DNA, the CDR3 is TGTGCCACCAGCAGAGCGCTTTTCGGGGTGGCTGGCTACACCTTC. The encoded protein is CATSRALFGVAGYTF.

V is TRBV7-8 and J is TRBJ1-4; unclear D gene. The CDR3 consists of 16 residues. The germline V gene has CDR1 SGHVS and CDR2 FQNEAQ. V lost 5 bases and J 2 bases, leaving 15 bases between the germline ends. Here the CDR3 reads CASSRMGEATNEKLFF. In DNA, the CDR3 is TGTGCCAGCAGCCGCATGGGAGAGGCCACTAATGAAAAACTGTTTTTT.

This clonotype was seen more than once but under ten times. The chain couples TRBV19 to TRBJ2-6, with D perhaps TRBD1 (7 bases). The length of the CDR3 is 16 residues. Trimming took 3 bases from V and 2 from J, leaving 11 bases between them. The germline CDR1 and CDR2 sequences are LNHDA and SQIVND (reference sequence). For the CDR3, the DNA is TGTGCCAGTAGTATCGGAGGGGGCGCTGGGGCCAACGTCCTGACTTTC. Its protein is CASSIGGGAGANVLTF.

About this clonotype itself: One end of the junction is discordant with germline, which a read error may explain. This sequence joins TRBV10-3 and TRBJ1-2; 9 positions match TRBD1. Per germline, CDR1 ENHRY and CDR2 SYGVKD. The length of the CDR3 is 17 residues. The CDR3 here is CASSYGSTGTGNYGYTF. CDR3 DNA: TGTGCCAGCAGTTACGGCTCAACCGGGACAGGGAACTATGGCTACACCTTC.

This clonotype was recorded at least ten times. This chain uses TRBV29-1 with TRBJ2-5; no definite D call. Germline V lookup: CDR1 SQVTM, CDR2 ANQGSEA. The CDR3 consists of 16 residues. V shed 0 bases and J shed 3 bases, with 17 bases lying between them. The CDR3 DNA follows: TGCAGCGTTGAAGAATGGGTGCCTTTTGGGGAAGAGACCCAGTACTTC. Encoded protein: CSVEEWVPFGEETQYF.

This clonotype has only a few counts. The J gene is TRBJ2-7, the V gene TRBV9; possibly TRBD1 for D (5 bases). Germline V gene sequence: CDR1 SGDLS, CDR2 YYNGEE. The CDR3 runs 15 residues. Trimming removed 0 bases from V and 5 bases from J, with 15 bases in between. Here the CDR3 reads CASSVAEAGRHEQYF. For the CDR3, the DNA is TGTGCCAGCAGCGTAGCTGAGGCAGGGCGCCACGAGCAGTACTTC. The variable domain in full, with the rest retrieved from reference TRBV9 and TRBJ2-7, is DSGVTQTPKHLITATGQRVTLRCSPRSGDLSVYWYQQSLDQGLQFLIQYYNGEERAKGNILERFSAQQFPDLHSELNLSSLELGDSALYFCASSVAEAGRHEQYFGPGTRLTVT.